These 11 T cell receptor beta chains originate from one sample sequenced in a study of cytomegalovirus exposure and HLA in healthy donors. 60 Vbeta and 13 Jbeta primers were used in PCR. Some clones are missing from TCRdb's copy, which holds only in-frame ones; the method was immunoSEQ multiplex PCR. The repertoire consists of some 84,000 clones, with roughly 64% occurring once and the leading ten covering around 16%. The sample taken for sequencing was PBMCs. The receptor set was obtained from a woman aged 40-49 years in good health and CMV-seropositive.

CDR3 sequence reads: CASSDTMDVGYTF. As DNA, the CDR3 is TGTGCCAGCAGTGATACTATGGATGTGGGCTACACCTTC. V and J are TRBV2 and TRBJ1-2, with D hard to call. V was clipped by 3 bases and J by 8 bases, with 13 bases between them. The CDR3 length is 13 residues. Germline V gene lookup returns CDR1 SNHLY and CDR2 FYNNEI.

The chain recombines TRBV5-4 with TRBJ1-1, with TRBD1 identical over 7 bases. Germline V lookup: CDR1 SGHNT, CDR2 YYREEE (reference sequence). V trimming: 4 bases; J trimming: 4 bases; junction bases outside the gene matches: 13. The CDR3 has 16 amino acids. Written as DNA, the CDR3 is TGTGCCAGCAGCCCGTGGGACAGATTTGGTCGCACTGAAGCTTTCTTT. It codes for CASSPWDRFGRTEAFF.

This chain connects TRBV5-4 to TRBJ1-3; D perhaps matches TRBD1 (6 bases). Per germline, CDR1 SGHNT and CDR2 YYREEE (reference sequence). Between the trimmed V and J ends, which lost 0 bases and 4 bases, there was a span of 14 bases. The CDR3 is 16 amino acids. The CDR3 protein is CASSLAGTLTGNTIYF. DNA of the CDR3: TGTGCCAGCAGCTTGGCCGGGACACTCACCGGAAACACCATATATTTT.

This clone was counted only a few times. The chain links TRBV11-2 to TRBJ2-7; D may be TRBD1 (7 bases). The germline V and J ends were trimmed by 5 bases and 4 bases, with 21 bases remaining between them. The CDR3 consists of 16 residues. The germline V gene has CDR1 SGHAT and CDR2 FQNNGV. The CDR3, as DNA: TGTGCCAGCAGCAACGGGGGCGGGCAGGGGGTGTACGAGCAGTACTTC. This encodes CASSNGGGQGVYEQYF. The full variable domain, with the rest looked up from reference TRBV11-2 and TRBJ2-7, is EAGVAQSPRYKIIEKRQSVAFWCNPISGHATLYWYQQILGQGPKLLIQFQNNGVVDDSQLPKDRFSAERLKGVDSTLKIQPAKLEDSAVYLCASSNGGGQGVYEQYFGPGTRLTVT.

V and J are TRBV9 and TRBJ2-3; 9 nucleotides line up with TRBD2. This CDR3 spans 13 amino acids. CDR1 SGDLS and CDR2 YYNGEE come from the germline V gene. Trimming at V came to 7 bases and at J to 4 bases, leaving 4 bases not matched to a gene. Written as DNA, the CDR3 is TGTGCCAGCTCGGTAGCGGGAGCAGATACGCAGTATTTT. This encodes CASSVAGADTQYF.

CDR3 DNA sequence: TGTGCCAGCAGCTTAGCGGTGAATGGACAGGGGTGGGGCTACACCTTC. Protein: CASSLAVNGQGWGYTF. V is TRBV7-8 and J is TRBJ1-2; 9 positions agree with TRBD1. Germline V CDR1 and CDR2: SGHVS, FQNEAQ. The V gene end was trimmed by 0 bases and the J gene end by 8 bases; junction bases not matched to a gene: 10. The CDR3 has 16 residues.

This chain joins TRBV27 and TRBJ2-5; 7 bases agree with TRBD1. This CDR3 spans 14 amino acids. V shed 2 bases, J shed 5 bases, and the junction held 5 bases outside the gene matches. The germline V gene encodes CDR1 MNHEY and CDR2 SMNVEV (reference sequence). CDR3 sequence reads: CASSLKGAWETQYF. For the CDR3, the DNA is TGTGCCAGCAGTTTAAAGGGGGCGTGGGAGACCCAGTACTTC.

V and J are TRBV5-4 and TRBJ1-1; maybe TRBD1 (5 bases). In germline, CDR1 is SGHNT, CDR2 YYREEE (reference sequence). V was pared by 1 base and J by 1 base, with 8 bases between. The CDR3 is 14 residues long. The CDR3 DNA reads as TGTGCCAGCAGCTTGAGTCAGGGGAACACTGAAGCTTTCTTT. Amino acids: CASSLSQGNTEAFF.

The chain links TRBV19 to TRBJ1-2; the D gene is possibly TRBD1 (6 bases). This CDR3 spans 13 amino acids. Looked up from germline, CDR1 is LNHDA and CDR2 is SQIVND (reference sequence). Deletions cut 3 bases from V and 6 bases from J, with 11 bases between. The chain's CDR3 is CASSIRTVDGYTF. The DNA of the CDR3 is TGTGCCAGTAGTATCCGGACAGTGGATGGCTACACCTTC.

The chain links TRBV30 to TRBJ1-5; TRBD1 aligns across 9 bases. Per the germline V gene, CDR1 is GTSNPN and CDR2 is SVGIG (reference sequence). The length of the CDR3 is 16 residues. The J segment lost 9 bases and the V segment lost 3 bases, leaving 15 bases of the junction unmatched. CDR3 amino acids: CAWSLGQGPSGGPQHF. CDR3 nucleotides: TGTGCCTGGAGCCTCGGACAGGGGCCGTCGGGGGGGCCCCAGCATTTT. The whole variable domain, filled in from reference TRBV30 and TRBJ1-5, reads SQTIHQWPATLVQPVGSPLSLECTVEGTSNPNLYWYRQAAGRGLQLLFYSVGIGQISSEVPQNLSASRPQDRQFILSSKKLLLSDSGFYLCAWSLGQGPSGGPQHFGDGTRLSIL.

This chain connects TRBV6-5 to TRBJ1-4; possible D gene TRBD1, 6 bases. Per the germline V gene, CDR1 is MNHEY and CDR2 is SVGAGI. The V and J ends lost 4 bases and 3 bases respectively, with 9 bases between them. This CDR3 has 14 amino acids. The CDR3 spells CASSFRQANEKLFF. CDR3 coding DNA: TGTGCCAGCAGTTTCCGACAGGCTAATGAAAAACTGTTTTTT.